The 5 T cell receptor beta chains listed next were all sequenced from one sample in a study of control samples from healthy donors and cancer patients. Some clones are missing from TCRdb's copy, which holds only in-frame ones; the method was immunoSEQ multiplex PCR. The sample lists roughly 130,000 clones, 90% occurring once. Specimen: blood. The receptors originated from a man aged 18-30 years in good health.

The V call is TRBV6-5, the J call TRBJ1-5; no firm D call. The CDR3 runs 14 residues. Germline lookup yields CDR1 MNHEY and CDR2 SVGAGI. Deletions cut 2 bases from V and 5 bases from J, with 10 bases between. The CDR3 nucleotides are TGTGCCAGCAGTTACATTGCCTCAGATCAGCCCCAGCATTTT. Amino acids: CASSYIASDQPQHF.

The chain uses TRBV20-1 and TRBJ2-3; D uncertain. Trimming took off 1 base at V and 6 bases at J, with 5 bases between the two ends. Germline-derived CDR1 and CDR2 are DFQATT and SNEGSKA (reference sequence). There are 11 residues in the CDR3. The CDR3 loop is CSARVRDTQYF. The CDR3 coding sequence is TGCAGTGCTAGAGTCCGGGATACGCAGTATTTT.

The chain carries TRBV10-1 and TRBJ2-3; 10 nucleotides align to TRBD2. J was trimmed by 1 base and V by 1 base; bases with no gene match: 2. Germline assignment: CDR1 WNHNN and CDR2 SYGVQD (reference sequence). This CDR3 spans 16 amino acids. CDR3 region: CASSELAGGRTDTQYF. DNA of the CDR3: TGCGCCAGCAGTGAGTTAGCGGGGGGCCGCACAGATACGCAGTATTTT.

This clone was observed a handful of times. The chain employs TRBV7-9 and TRBJ1-1; 10 nucleotides align to TRBD1. The CDR3 is 19 residues long. V gave up 3 bases and J gave up 4 bases; unmatched junction bases: 17. Germline assignment: CDR1 SEHNR and CDR2 FQNEAQ (reference sequence). CDR3 protein: CASSFGTPGQGYDSTEAFF. The DNA for the CDR3 is TGTGCCAGCAGCTTCGGGACACCGGGACAGGGGTACGATAGCACTGAAGCTTTCTTT.

The chain joins TRBV3-1 (or the pseudogene TRBV3-2) to TRBJ1-5; 9 bases map to TRBD1. The germline gives CDR1 LGHDT, CDR2 YNNKEL (reference sequence). The V segment lost 0 bases and the J segment 0 bases; nucleotides outside the gene matches: 15. CDR3 length: 21 residues. In DNA form, the CDR3 reads TGTGCCAGCAGCCAAGAAAACCCTAACAGGGGGCGGCGGGTTAGCAATCAGCCCCAGCATTTT. Translated, it gives CASSQENPNRGRRVSNQPQHF.